The 27 T cell receptor beta chains listed next were all sequenced from one sample in a study of T cell repertoires in cytomegalovirus infection. These receptors are not linked to any known antigen. One entry per CDR3 protein results from TCRdb running MiXCR on the reads. Among roughly 220,000 distinct CDR3 sequences listed, around 35% were seen once. The sample was CD8+ T cells from cultured PBMCs, taken from culture after CMV antigen stimulation. These TCRs come from a human donor in good health (CMV status not recorded). Some clones in this sample may be carry-over from other donors' samples.

In its sample, this clonotype was seen a few times. The genes are TRBV19 and TRBJ2-7, with 11 bases identical to TRBD1. This CDR3 spans 13 amino acids. After removal of 1 base from V and 10 bases from J, the junction contained 3 bases not matched to a gene. From germline, CDR1 is LNHDA and CDR2 SQIVND (reference sequence). CDR3 DNA: TGTGCCAGTAGTATAGGGACAGGGGGCGATCAGTACTTC. Its protein product is CASSIGTGGDQYF.

This clonotype was found a few times. The chain links TRBV28 to TRBJ2-7, with a possible D match to TRBD1 (5 bases). The CDR3 has 17 residues. Germline V gives CDR1 MDHEN, CDR2 SYDVKM. Between the trimmed V and J ends, which lost 4 bases and 2 bases, there was a span of 21 bases. The CDR3 DNA is TGTGCCAGCAGTTACCCGGAAAAAGGGGCCCATACCTACGAGCAGTACTTC. It specifies CASSYPEKGAHTYEQYF.

The CDR3 protein is CASSRGADYGYTF. The CDR3 coding sequence is TGTGCCAGCAGCCGCGGGGCAGACTATGGCTACACCTTC. The J gene is TRBJ1-2, the V gene TRBV7-9; D is possibly TRBD1 (5 bases). The V gene lost 5 bases and the J gene lost 3 bases, with 10 bases spanning the gap. The germline V gene encodes CDR1 SEHNR and CDR2 FQNEAQ (reference sequence). This CDR3 has 13 amino acids.

The chain links TRBV20-1 to TRBJ1-1; 9 bases agree with TRBD1. Germline V gene data show CDR1 as DFQATT and CDR2 as SNEGSKA (reference sequence). This CDR3 spans 15 amino acids. Trimming took 1 base from V and 0 from J; bases not matched to a gene: 3. Here the CDR3 reads CSARVQGAMNTEAFF. CDR3 DNA: TGCAGTGCTAGAGTACAGGGGGCGATGAACACTGAAGCTTTCTTT.

This chain uses TRBV29-1 with TRBJ1-1; D may be TRBD1 (5 bases). The CDR3 loop spans 11 amino acids. Looked up from germline, CDR1 is SQVTM and CDR2 is ANQGSEA. Trimming shortened V by 6 bases and J by 5 bases, and 10 bases separated the two germline ends. CDR3 sequence: CSVRRDTEAFF. Here the CDR3 DNA reads TGCAGCGTACGCAGGGATACTGAAGCTTTCTTT.

The chain joins TRBV7-9 to TRBJ2-1, with D perhaps TRBD1 (6 bases). The CDR3 runs to 16 residues. The V gene's germline CDR1 is SEHNR and CDR2 FQNEAQ (reference sequence). V was shortened by 5 bases and J by 0 bases, with 14 bases between the two germline ends. The CDR3 bases are TGTGCCAGCAGCCCACCACAGGGCACCTCCTACAATGAGCAGTTCTTC. Its protein is CASSPPQGTSYNEQFF.

This chain links TRBV12-3 or TRBV12-4 with TRBJ2-3; D might be TRBD2 (6 bases). The CDR3 runs to 14 residues. The V end was cut by 8 bases, the J end by 0 bases, with 12 bases between. The CDR3 bases are TGTGCCAGCGGGAAGGGGACTAGCACAGATACGCAGTATTTT. Translating it yields CASGKGTSTDTQYF.

This clonotype was seen only a few times. The J gene is TRBJ2-7, the V gene TRBV7-6, with 7 nucleotides matching TRBD1. CDR3 length: 13 residues. With V trimmed by 5 bases and J by 6 bases, 7 bases remained unmatched. Germline lookup yields CDR1 SGHVS and CDR2 FNYEAQ. CDR3 coding DNA: TGTGCCAGCAGCCCCGGGACAGCCTCCGAGCAGTACTTC. The encoded protein is CASSPGTASEQYF. The variable domain in full, completed from reference TRBV7-6 and TRBJ2-7, reads GAGVSQSPRYKVTKRGQDVALRCDPISGHVSLYWYRQALGQGPEFLTYFNYEAQQDKSGLPNDRFSAERPEGSISTLTIQRTEQRDSAMYRCASSPGTASEQYFGPGTRLTVT.

V gene TRBV7-2 combines with J gene TRBJ1-2; 10 bases match TRBD1. CDR1 is SGHTA and CDR2 is FQGNSA in the germline V gene. V gave up 4 bases and J gave up 2 bases; unmatched junction bases: 10. This CDR3 is built from 17 residues. The chain's CDR3 is CASSSPQGQGSNYGYTF. The DNA for the CDR3 is TGTGCCAGCAGCTCCCCCCAGGGACAGGGGTCGAACTATGGCTACACCTTC. Using reference TRBV7-2 and TRBJ1-2 for the parts outside the CDR3, the full variable domain is GAGVSQSPSNKVTEKGKDVELRCDPISGHTALYWYRQSLGQGLEFLIYFQGNSAPDKSGLPSDRFSAERTGGSVSTLTIQRTQQEDSAVYLCASSSPQGQGSNYGYTFGSGTRLTVV.

The chain has TRBV12-3 or TRBV12-4 and TRBJ1-2; D is possibly TRBD1 (6 bases). V shed 6 bases and J shed 1 base, with 9 bases lying between them. CDR3 length equals 13 residues. The CDR3 reads CASSWDNNYGYTF. The CDR3 region has the DNA TGTGCCAGCAGCTGGGACAATAACTATGGCTACACCTTC.

The rearrangement uses TRBV7-6 and TRBJ2-2; possibly TRBD1 for D (6 bases). Per the germline V gene, CDR1 is SGHVS and CDR2 is FNYEAQ. The CDR3 is 15 residues long. V was pared by 5 bases and J by 1 base, with 11 bases between. The CDR3 sequence is CASSARTENTGELFF. For the CDR3, the DNA is TGTGCCAGCAGCGCTCGGACAGAGAACACCGGGGAGCTGTTTTTT.

This sequence joins TRBV9 and TRBJ1-2, with a possible D match to TRBD1 (5 bases). Per germline, CDR1 SGDLS and CDR2 YYNGEE. The CDR3 extends over 15 amino acids. V was trimmed by 0 bases and J by 5 bases, leaving 14 bases between them. In DNA, the CDR3 is TGTGCCAGCAGCGTAGACGGAGGGGCCGGGTATGGCTACACCTTC. This encodes CASSVDGGAGYGYTF.

This clonotype was observed at least ten times. The chain has TRBV6-4 and TRBJ1-1; no clear D. Trimming shortened V by 5 bases and J by 2 bases, and 9 bases separated the two germline ends. Germline lookup yields CDR1 MRHNA and CDR2 SNTAGT. This CDR3 spans 13 amino acids. The DNA of the CDR3 is TGTGCCAGCAGTTCGACTTACAACACTGAAGCTTTCTTT. Translation: CASSSTYNTEAFF.

The chain recombines TRBV11-2 with TRBJ1-4; 7 bases line up with TRBD1. From germline, CDR1 is SGHAT and CDR2 FQNNGV. CDR3 length: 15 amino acids. The junction had 6 bases not matched to a gene; V was cut back by 4 bases and J by 4 bases. The DNA for the CDR3 is TGTGCCAGCAGCTCGGGACAGAGCTATAATGAAAAACTGTTTTTT. This encodes CASSSGQSYNEKLFF.

V usage is TRBV7-8 and J usage is TRBJ2-5; unclear D gene. Germline-derived CDR1 and CDR2 are SGHVS and FQNEAQ. This CDR3 is built from 14 residues. The V end lost 1 base, the J end lost 0 bases, and 6 bases lay between the germline ends. The CDR3 spells CASSLVPDQETQYF. The CDR3 bases are TGTGCCAGCAGCTTAGTCCCAGACCAAGAGACCCAGTACTTC.

The rearrangement links TRBV5-6 to TRBJ2-7, with unresolved D. Trimming cost V 2 bases and J 0 bases, with 6 bases left between them. The germline V gene has CDR1 SGHDT and CDR2 YYEEEE. This CDR3 contains 13 residues. In DNA, the CDR3 is TGTGCCAGCAGCTTTTCAGTCTCCTACGAGCAGTACTTC. Translating gives CASSFSVSYEQYF.

The chain links TRBV7-6 to TRBJ2-1, with TRBD2 matching 7 bases. The CDR3 runs to 15 residues. The V gene's germline CDR1 is SGHVS and CDR2 FNYEAQ. J lost 5 bases, V lost 6 bases, and 10 bases had no gene match. This chain's CDR3 is CASRLRDYPNNEQFF. The CDR3 DNA follows: TGTGCCAGCAGACTCCGGGACTACCCAAACAATGAGCAGTTCTTC.

The chain couples TRBV6-1 to TRBJ2-7; possibly TRBD2 for D (5 bases). The germline V gene encodes CDR1 MNHNS and CDR2 SASEGT. CDR3 length: 14 amino acids. The V end lost 1 base, the J end lost 4 bases, and 11 bases lay between the germline ends. For the CDR3, the DNA is TGTGCCAGCAGTGAAGGGACTGACATTTACGAGCAGTACTTC. Amino acid sequence: CASSEGTDIYEQYF.

This chain links TRBV5-8 with TRBJ2-1; a possible D gene is TRBD1 (5 bases). Germline lookup yields CDR1 SGHTS and CDR2 YDEGEE. With 4 bases removed from V and 0 bases from J, the gap between germline ends came to 11 bases. There are 15 residues in the CDR3. CDR3 DNA sequence: TGTGCCAGCAGCGCCGGACATTCCTCCTACAATGAGCAGTTCTTC. Translated, it gives CASSAGHSSYNEQFF.

The chain recombines TRBV27 with TRBJ1-1; 7 bases align to TRBD1. Germline V gene data show CDR1 as MNHEY and CDR2 as SMNVEV (reference sequence). CDR3 length: 14 residues. With 5 bases clipped from V and 10 bases from J, the junction kept 13 bases outside the gene matches. The CDR3 sequence: CASSQNRDSRGAFF. The CDR3 DNA follows: TGTGCCAGCAGTCAAAACCGGGACAGCCGTGGAGCTTTCTTT.

V gene TRBV28 combines with J gene TRBJ1-4, with TRBD1 matching over 8 bases. The germline V gene encodes CDR1 MDHEN and CDR2 SYDVKM. The trim removed 3 bases at V and 5 bases at J, leaving 5 bases unmatched. The CDR3 totals 15 residues. The CDR3 reads CASSFGSGGNEKLFF. In DNA form, the CDR3 reads TGTGCCAGCAGTTTTGGGTCAGGGGGCAATGAAAAACTGTTTTTT.

The genes are TRBV6-5 and TRBJ2-5; TRBD2 is a possible D gene (6 bases). CDR3 length: 15 residues. Trimming cost V 4 bases and J 2 bases, with 14 bases left between them. Germline values: CDR1 MNHEY, CDR2 SVGAGI. The CDR3 nucleotides read TGTGCCAGCAGTTGGCGGACTACCACACAAGAGACCCAGTACTTC. Translated, it gives CASSWRTTTQETQYF.

This chain connects TRBV12-5 to TRBJ2-7, with D possibly being TRBD2 (6 bases). The CDR3 has 12 amino acids. Trimming took off 2 bases at V and 6 bases at J, with 8 bases between the two ends. Germline-derived CDR1 and CDR2 are LGHNT and FRNRAP. The CDR3 nucleotides are TGTGCTAGTGGTTTGACGGGGGTCGAGCAGTACTTC. Encoded protein: CASGLTGVEQYF.

A few counts support this clonotype. The V call is TRBV2, the J call TRBJ2-3, with 13 bases that match TRBD2. This CDR3 is built from 15 residues. The ends lost 5 bases at V and 5 bases at J; junction bases unmatched: 4. Germline CDR1 reads SNHLY; CDR2 reads FYNNEI. CDR3: CASSRTSGSEDTQYF. As DNA, the CDR3 is TGTGCCAGCAGTCGGACTAGCGGGAGTGAAGATACGCAGTATTTT.

The V gene is TRBV7-6, the J gene TRBJ2-1; tentatively, D is TRBD1 or TRBD2 (5 bases each). The CDR3 length is 17 residues. From germline, CDR1 is SGHVS and CDR2 FNYEAQ. Trimming shortened V by 1 base and J by 1 base, and 14 bases separated the two germline ends. Here the CDR3 reads CASSLVGGTESYNEQFF. Here the CDR3 DNA reads TGTGCCAGCAGCTTAGTAGGTGGGACGGAATCCTACAATGAGCAGTTCTTC.

V gene TRBV7-2 combines with J gene TRBJ2-5; possibly TRBD2 for D (5 bases). The CDR3 loop spans 14 amino acids. V was shortened by 4 bases and J by 2 bases, with 11 bases between the two germline ends. The germline CDR1 and CDR2 sequences are SGHTA and FQGNSA. CDR3 bases: TGTGCCAGCAGCTATGGGCCGGGGCAAGAGACCCAGTACTTC. This gives the protein CASSYGPGQETQYF.

The V call is TRBV19, the J call TRBJ2-2, with D perhaps matching TRBD1 (5 bases). Germline CDR1 is LNHDA and CDR2 is SQIVND (reference sequence). Trimming removed 10 bases at V and 4 bases at J, with 13 bases between. CDR3 size: 13 residues. CDR3 in DNA: TGTGCCACTTCGACAGCAGCCACCGGGGAGCTGTTTTTT. Its protein is CATSTAATGELFF.